This section outlines one T cell receptor beta chain sequence together with its context. The data stem from a study of shared clonotypes between healthy human individuals. Germline-derived CDR1 and CDR2 are MNHEY and SMNVEV (reference sequence). V was shortened by 6 bases and J by 7 bases, with 15 bases between the two germline ends. CDR3 length: 14 residues. The replicate PCRs on unsorted PBMC were given about 300 ng DNA, which is around 31,000 T cell genomes. Only in-frame clones appear in the TCRdb table, and some are missing; sequencing was by immunoSEQ multiplex PCR. The data show about 470,000 clones, more than 75% seen once.

What was sequenced was PBMCs. This TCR was recovered from a woman in her thirties or forties in good health. Some clones in this sample may be carry-over from other donors' samples. The chain joins TRBV27 to TRBJ1-4; TRBD1 is a possible D gene (5 bases). The CDR3 nucleotides read TGTGCCAGCAGGGGGGGGGACCGACCTGAAAAACTGTTTTTT. This encodes CASRGGDRPEKLFF.